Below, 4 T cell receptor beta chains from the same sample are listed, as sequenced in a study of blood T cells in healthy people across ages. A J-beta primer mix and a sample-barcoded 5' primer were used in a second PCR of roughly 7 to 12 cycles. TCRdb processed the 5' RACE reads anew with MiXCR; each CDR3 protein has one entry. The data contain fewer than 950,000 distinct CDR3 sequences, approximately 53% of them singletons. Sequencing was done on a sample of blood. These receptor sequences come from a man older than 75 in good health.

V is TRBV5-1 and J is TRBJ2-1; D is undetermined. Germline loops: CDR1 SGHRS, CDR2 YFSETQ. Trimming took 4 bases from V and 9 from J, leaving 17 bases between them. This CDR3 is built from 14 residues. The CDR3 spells CASSPLPTVGEQFF. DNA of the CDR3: TGCGCCAGCAGCCCCCTTCCTACCGTCGGTGAGCAGTTCTTC.

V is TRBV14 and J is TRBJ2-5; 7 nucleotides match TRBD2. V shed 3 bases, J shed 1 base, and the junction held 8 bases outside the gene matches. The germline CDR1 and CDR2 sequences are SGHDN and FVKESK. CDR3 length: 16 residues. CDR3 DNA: TGTGCCAGCAGCCACAGGGTTAGCGGGCCCCAAGAGACCCAGTACTTC. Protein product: CASSHRVSGPQETQYF.

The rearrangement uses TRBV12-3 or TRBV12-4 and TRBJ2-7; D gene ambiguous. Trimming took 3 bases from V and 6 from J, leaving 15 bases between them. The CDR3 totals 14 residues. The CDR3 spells CASSLKGLATEQYF. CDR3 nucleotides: TGTGCCAGCAGTTTGAAGGGTTTGGCTACCGAGCAGTACTTC.

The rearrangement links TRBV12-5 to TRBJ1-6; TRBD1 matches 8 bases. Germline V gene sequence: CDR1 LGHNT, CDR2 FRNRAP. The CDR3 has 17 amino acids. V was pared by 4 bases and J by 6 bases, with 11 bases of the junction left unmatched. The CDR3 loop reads CASGSASGGLRNSPLHF. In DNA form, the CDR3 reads TGTGCTAGTGGTTCCGCTTCAGGGGGCCTCCGTAATTCACCCCTCCACTTT.